The text below deals with one TCR beta chain. The antigen is undetermined. The entry originates in a study of siplizumab effects on memory and regulatory T cells. Study-wide results and limits: Confirmation was lacking for the suppressive function of proliferating Tregs derived from siplizumab cultures.

CDR1 is MGHRA and CDR2 is YSYEKL in the germline V gene. This CDR3 region has 15 residues. V lost 0 bases to trimming and J lost 3 bases, with 11 bases between them. Generated by immunoSEQ multiplex PCR, the TCRdb table keeps only in-frame clones and is missing some. The sample contains over 90,000 clones, about 94% of which appear only once. The chain couples TRBV4-1 to TRBJ1-2, with D hard to call. The sequence derives from a human donor in good health. The sequenced sample consisted of CD4+ T cells sorted from blood. The CDR3 sequence: CASSQDPIRDYGYTF. CDR3 sequence (DNA): TGCGCCAGCAGCCAAGATCCCATAAGGGACTATGGCTACACCTTC.